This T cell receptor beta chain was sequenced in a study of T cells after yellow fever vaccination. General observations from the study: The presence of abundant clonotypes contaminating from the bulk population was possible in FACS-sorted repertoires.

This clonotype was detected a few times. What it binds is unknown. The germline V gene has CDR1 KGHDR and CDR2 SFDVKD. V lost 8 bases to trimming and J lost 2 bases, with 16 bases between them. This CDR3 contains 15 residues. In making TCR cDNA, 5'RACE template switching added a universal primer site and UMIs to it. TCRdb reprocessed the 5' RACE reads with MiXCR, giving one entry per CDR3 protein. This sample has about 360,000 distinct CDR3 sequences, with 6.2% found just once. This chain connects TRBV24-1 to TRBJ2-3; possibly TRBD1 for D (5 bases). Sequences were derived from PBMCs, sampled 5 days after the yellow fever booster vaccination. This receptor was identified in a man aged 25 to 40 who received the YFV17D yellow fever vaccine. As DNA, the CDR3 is TGTGCCACCACCGCGTGGACATCCACCACAGATACGCAGTATTTT. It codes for CATTAWTSTTDTQYF.